This TCR beta chain was documented in a study of CD8+ T cells in alopecia areata. Isolated RNA was reverse transcribed into cDNA used as the sequencing template. Method: immunoSEQ multiplex PCR; TCRdb's copy keeps in-frame clones and lacks some. The data show roughly 170,000 clones, around 60% seen once. J lost 5 bases, V lost 7 bases, and 5 bases had no gene match. This CDR3 has 15 amino acids. Per germline, CDR1 MNHNS and CDR2 SASEGT. Treatment defined: oral pan-JAK inhibitor, 5-10 mg twice daily. The source was CD8+ T cells sorted from blood, collected at week 24, from a patient treated with tofacitinib. This TCR came from a human donor with alopecia areata. The chain combines TRBV6-1 with TRBJ2-2, with TRBD2 matching 12 bases. CDR3 sequence reads: CASNRLAGETGELFF. The CDR3 DNA sequence: TGTGCCAGCAACAGACTAGCGGGGGAGACCGGGGAGCTGTTTTTT.